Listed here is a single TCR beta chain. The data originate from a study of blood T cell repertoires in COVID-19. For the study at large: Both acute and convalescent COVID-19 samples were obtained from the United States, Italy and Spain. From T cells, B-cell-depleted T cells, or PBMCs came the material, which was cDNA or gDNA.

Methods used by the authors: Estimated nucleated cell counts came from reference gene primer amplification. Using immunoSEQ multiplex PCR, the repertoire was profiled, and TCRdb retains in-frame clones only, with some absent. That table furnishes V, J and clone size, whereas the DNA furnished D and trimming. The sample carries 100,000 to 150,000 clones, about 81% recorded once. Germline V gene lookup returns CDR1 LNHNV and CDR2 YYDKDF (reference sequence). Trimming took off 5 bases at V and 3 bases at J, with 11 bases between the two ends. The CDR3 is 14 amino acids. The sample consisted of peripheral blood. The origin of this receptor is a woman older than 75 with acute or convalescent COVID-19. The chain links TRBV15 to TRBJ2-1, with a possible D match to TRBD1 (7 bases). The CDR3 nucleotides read TGTGCCACCAGCGTCCAGGGGGGCTACAATGAGCAGTTCTTC. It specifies CATSVQGGYNEQFF.